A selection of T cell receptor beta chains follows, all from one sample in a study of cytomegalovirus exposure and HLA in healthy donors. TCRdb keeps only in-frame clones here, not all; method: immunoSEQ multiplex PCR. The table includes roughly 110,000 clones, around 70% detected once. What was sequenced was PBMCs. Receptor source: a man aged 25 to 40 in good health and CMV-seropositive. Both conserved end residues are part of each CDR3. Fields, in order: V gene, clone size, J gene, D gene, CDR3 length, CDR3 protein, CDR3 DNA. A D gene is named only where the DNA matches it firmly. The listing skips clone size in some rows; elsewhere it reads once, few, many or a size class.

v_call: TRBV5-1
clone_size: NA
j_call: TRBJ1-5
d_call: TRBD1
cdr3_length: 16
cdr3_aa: CASSLDGQGGLRPQHF
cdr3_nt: TGCGCCAGCAGCTTGGACGGCCAGGGGGGACTTCGGCCCCAGCATTTT

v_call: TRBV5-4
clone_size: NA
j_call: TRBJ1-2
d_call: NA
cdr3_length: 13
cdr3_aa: CASYYQGRGVYTF
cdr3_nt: TGTGCCAGCTACTACCAGGGGAGAGGGGTCTACACCTTC

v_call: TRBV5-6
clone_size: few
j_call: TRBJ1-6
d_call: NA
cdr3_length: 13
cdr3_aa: CAGRQVRFSPLHF
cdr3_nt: TGTGCCGGGAGACAGGTGAGGTTTTCACCCCTCCACTTT

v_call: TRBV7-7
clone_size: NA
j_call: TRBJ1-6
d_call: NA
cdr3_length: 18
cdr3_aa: CASSTQEGPKGQNSPLHF
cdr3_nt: TGTGCCAGCAGCACGCAAGAGGGTCCGAAGGGCCAGAATTCACCCCTCCACTTT

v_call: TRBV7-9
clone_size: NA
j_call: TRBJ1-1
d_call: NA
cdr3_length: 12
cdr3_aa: CASSSPGIEAFF
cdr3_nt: TGTGCCAGCAGCTCCCCCGGGATCGAAGCTTTCTTT

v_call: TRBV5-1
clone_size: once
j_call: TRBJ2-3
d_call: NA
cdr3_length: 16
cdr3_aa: CASSLGGTWGTDTQYF
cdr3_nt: TGCGCCAGCAGCTTGGGGGGGACTTGGGGGACAGATACGCAGTATTTT

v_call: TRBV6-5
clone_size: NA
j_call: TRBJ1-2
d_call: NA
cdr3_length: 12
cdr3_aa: CASSLTHYGYTF
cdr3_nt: TGTGCCAGCAGTCTCACACATTATGGCTACACCTTC

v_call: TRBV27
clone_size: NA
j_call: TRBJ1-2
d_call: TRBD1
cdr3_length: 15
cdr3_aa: CASSSDRGRGYGYTF
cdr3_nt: TGTGCCAGCAGTTCCGACAGGGGGCGCGGCTATGGCTACACCTTC

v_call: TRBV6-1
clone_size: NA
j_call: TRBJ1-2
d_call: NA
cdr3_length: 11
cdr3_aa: CASRGGYGYTF
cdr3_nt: TGTGCCAGCCGAGGGGGCTATGGCTACACCTTC

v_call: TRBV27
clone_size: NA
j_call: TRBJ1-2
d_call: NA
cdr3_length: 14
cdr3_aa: CASSYLDRPYGYTF
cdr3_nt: TGTGCCAGCAGTTATCTCGACAGACCCTATGGCTACACCTTC

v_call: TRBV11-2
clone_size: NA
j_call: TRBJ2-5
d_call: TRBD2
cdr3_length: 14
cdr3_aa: CASSRTGGRETQYF
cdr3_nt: TGTGCCAGCAGCCGGACGGGGGGGAGGGAGACCCAGTACTTC

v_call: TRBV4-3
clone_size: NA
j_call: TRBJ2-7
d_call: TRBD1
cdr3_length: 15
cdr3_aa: CASSLYADRAYEQYF
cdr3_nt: TGCGCCAGCAGCCTCTACGCAGACAGGGCCTACGAGCAGTACTTC

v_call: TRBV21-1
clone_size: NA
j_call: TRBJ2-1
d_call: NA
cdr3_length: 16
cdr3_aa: CASSKGGGGAYNEQFF
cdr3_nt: TGTGCCAGCAGCAAGGGCGGTGGGGGGGCCTACAATGAGCAGTTCTTC

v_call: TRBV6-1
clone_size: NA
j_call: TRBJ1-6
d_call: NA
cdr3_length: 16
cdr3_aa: CASSERVLPGGSPLHF
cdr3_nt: TGTGCCAGCAGTGAACGGGTCCTTCCTGGGGGCTCACCCCTCCACTTT

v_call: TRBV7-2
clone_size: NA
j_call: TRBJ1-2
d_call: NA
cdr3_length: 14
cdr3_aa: CASSPPGGNYGYTF
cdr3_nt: TGTGCCAGCAGCCCCCCCGGGGGAAACTATGGCTACACCTTC

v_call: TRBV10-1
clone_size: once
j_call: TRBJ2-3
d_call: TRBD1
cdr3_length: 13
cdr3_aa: CASKGASTDTQYF
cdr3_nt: TGCGCCAGCAAGGGGGCTAGCACAGATACGCAGTATTTT

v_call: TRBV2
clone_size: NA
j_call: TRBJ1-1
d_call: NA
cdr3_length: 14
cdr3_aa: CASSEQGGGAEAFF
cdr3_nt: TGTGCCAGCAGTGAACAGGGAGGCGGCGCTGAAGCTTTCTTT

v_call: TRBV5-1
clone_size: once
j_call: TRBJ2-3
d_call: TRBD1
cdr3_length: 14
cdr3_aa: CASSLEGAWDTQYF
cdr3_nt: TGCGCCAGCAGCTTGGAGGGGGCTTGGGATACGCAGTATTTT

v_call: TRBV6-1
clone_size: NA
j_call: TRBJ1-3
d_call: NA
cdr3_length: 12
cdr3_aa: CASRSPRNTIYF
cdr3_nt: TGTGCCAGCAGAAGCCCCCGAAACACCATATATTTT

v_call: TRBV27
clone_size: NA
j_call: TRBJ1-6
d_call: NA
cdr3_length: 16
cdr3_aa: CASSFWGGTVNSPLHF
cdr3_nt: TGTGCCAGCAGTTTCTGGGGGGGGACTGTTAATTCACCCCTCCACTTT

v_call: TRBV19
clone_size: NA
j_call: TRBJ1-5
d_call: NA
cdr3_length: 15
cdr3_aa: CASSRRSYSNQPQHF
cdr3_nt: TGTGCCAGTAGTCGGAGATCCTATAGCAATCAGCCCCAGCATTTT

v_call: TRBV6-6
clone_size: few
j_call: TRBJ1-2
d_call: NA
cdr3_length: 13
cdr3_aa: CASISRRDYGYPF
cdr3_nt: TGTGCCAGCATATCCCGACGGGACTATGGCTACCCCTTC

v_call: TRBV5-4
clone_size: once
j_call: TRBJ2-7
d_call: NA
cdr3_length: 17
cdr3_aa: CASSLQFLGSGPYEQYF
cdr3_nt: TGTGCCAGCAGCTTGCAATTTTTGGGTAGCGGACCCTACGAGCAGTACTTC

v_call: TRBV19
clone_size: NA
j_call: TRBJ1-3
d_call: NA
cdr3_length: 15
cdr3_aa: CASSISVYSGNTIYF
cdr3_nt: TGTGCCAGTAGTATATCGGTTTACTCTGGAAACACCATATATTTT

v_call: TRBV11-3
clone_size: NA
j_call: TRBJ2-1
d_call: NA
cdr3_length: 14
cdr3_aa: CASSLGDTYNEQFF
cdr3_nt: TGTGCCAGCAGCTTAGGGGACACCTACAATGAGCAGTTCTTC

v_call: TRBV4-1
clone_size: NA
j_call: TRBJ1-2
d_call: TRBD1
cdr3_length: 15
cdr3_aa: CASSQVGTANYGYPF
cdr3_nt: TGCGCCAGCAGCCAAGTGGGGACAGCTAACTATGGCTACCCCTTC

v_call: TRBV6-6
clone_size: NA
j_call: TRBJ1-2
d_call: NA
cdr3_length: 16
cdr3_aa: CASSYSPARGSYGYTF
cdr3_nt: TGTGCCAGCAGTTACTCACCAGCCCGAGGTTCCTATGGCTACACCTTC

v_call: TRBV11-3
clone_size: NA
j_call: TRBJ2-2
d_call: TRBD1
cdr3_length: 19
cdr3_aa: CASSRPASDRDTNTGELFF
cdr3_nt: TGTGCCAGCAGCCGCCCCGCCTCCGACAGGGACACGAACACCGGGGAGCTGTTTTTT